Presented here are 22 T cell receptor beta chains from one specimen sequenced in a study of radiotherapy plus CTLA-4 blockade in lung cancer. Produced via immunoSEQ multiplex PCR; TCRdb's table is partial and in-frame only. The sample lists tens of thousands of clones, about 88% occurring once. The sequencing used peripheral blood, collected from a patient treated with radiotherapy plus ipilimumab. The receptors come from a human donor with non-small cell lung cancer whose response to radiotherapy plus ipilimumab could not be evaluated.

The V call is TRBV4-3, the J call TRBJ1-4; 7 nucleotides match TRBD1. Germline CDR1 LGHNA, CDR2 YSLEER. The CDR3 length is 16 residues. J gave up 4 bases and V 1 base, and 6 bases lay outside the gene matches. CDR3 nucleotide sequence: TGCGCCAGCAGCCAAGGAGGGGGACAGATTAATGAAAAACTGTTTTTT. Residues: CASSQGGGQINEKLFF.

In its sample, this clone was seen once. The rearrangement uses TRBV6-5 and TRBJ1-4, with D uncertain. Per germline, CDR1 MNHEY and CDR2 SVGAGI. Trimming took off 2 bases at V and 6 bases at J, with 10 bases between the two ends. The CDR3 covers 14 residues. CDR3 sequence (DNA): TGTGCCAGCAGTTACAACGGGGTGGATGAAAAACTGTTTTTT. It is translated as CASSYNGVDEKLFF.

This chain connects TRBV4-3 to TRBJ2-5; TRBD2 matches 9 bases. Germline V gene lookup returns CDR1 LGHNA and CDR2 YSLEER. The CDR3 sequence is 15 residues long. V dropped 3 bases and J dropped 5; count of bases not matched to a gene: 7. For the CDR3, the DNA is TGCGCCAGCAGCCAGGGTAGCGGGAGACAGGAGACCCAGTACTTC. Residues: CASSQGSGRQETQYF.

The gene calls are TRBV9 and TRBJ2-5; TRBD1 matches at 10 bases. V was pared by 0 bases and J by 4 bases, with 3 bases of the junction left unmatched. Germline V gene lookup returns CDR1 SGDLS and CDR2 YYNGEE. The CDR3 sequence is 15 residues long. This CDR3 is CASSVGTGGGETQYF. The CDR3 nucleotides read TGTGCCAGCAGCGTAGGGACAGGGGGAGGAGAGACCCAGTACTTC.

The chain joins TRBV7-2 to TRBJ2-3, with D possibly TRBD2 on 6 matching bases. In germline, CDR1 is SGHTA, CDR2 FQGNSA. The V gene lost 6 bases and the J gene lost 0 bases, with 10 bases spanning the gap. CDR3 length: 14 amino acids. CDR3 residues: CASRNRGSTDTQYF. The DNA for the CDR3 is TGTGCCAGCAGGAACCGGGGGAGCACAGATACGCAGTATTTT.

The V gene is TRBV4-3, the J gene TRBJ2-2; 7 bases are a match to TRBD2. The CDR3 loop spans 18 amino acids. The trim removed 1 base at V and 0 bases at J, leaving 8 bases unmatched. Germline CDR1 is LGHNA and CDR2 is YSLEER. The CDR3 DNA sequence: TGCGCCAGCAGCCAAGCCCGGGCGGGAGCGGCGAACACCGGGGAGCTGTTTTTT. This translates into CASSQARAGAANTGELFF.

J is TRBJ2-5 and V is TRBV5-1; TRBD1 is a possible D gene (7 bases). Germline-derived CDR1 and CDR2 are SGHRS and YFSETQ. Trimming cost V 6 bases and J 3 bases, with 21 bases left between them. The CDR3 is 16 residues long. The CDR3, as DNA: TGCGCCAGCACGTGGGGGACAGCGGGCATTGAAGAGACCCAGTACTTC. Translation gives CASTWGTAGIEETQYF.

The V and J genes are TRBV20-1 and TRBJ2-1; D gene uncertain. CDR1 is DFQATT, CDR2 SNEGSKA, per germline (reference sequence). This CDR3 spans 10 amino acids. Trimming shortened V by 1 base and J by 7 bases, and 2 bases separated the two germline ends. Here the CDR3 reads CSARANEQFF. The CDR3 nucleotides read TGCAGTGCTAGAGCTAATGAGCAGTTCTTC.

The rearrangement joins TRBV9 to TRBJ2-3; 9 bases line up with TRBD2. The J segment lost 4 bases and the V segment lost 0 bases, leaving 3 bases of the junction unmatched. Germline V gene lookup returns CDR1 SGDLS and CDR2 YYNGEE. The CDR3 runs 15 residues. The CDR3 here is CASSVGVAGADTQYF. As DNA, the CDR3 is TGTGCCAGCAGCGTAGGGGTAGCGGGAGCAGATACGCAGTATTTT.

The chain combines TRBV6-1 with TRBJ1-5; D is perhaps TRBD1 (6 bases). V was cut by 5 bases and J by 2 bases, with 7 bases left in between. CDR1 MNHNS and CDR2 SASEGT come from the germline V gene. This CDR3 contains 13 residues. The DNA for the CDR3 is TGTGCCAGCAGTCCAGGGGGCAATCAGCCCCAGCATTTT. Translation: CASSPGGNQPQHF.

The chain recombines TRBV27 with TRBJ2-7; TRBD1 might be the D (7 bases). The V gene's germline CDR1 is MNHEY and CDR2 SMNVEV (reference sequence). V lost 4 bases and J lost 3, with 13 bases in between. The CDR3 spans 14 residues. In DNA form, the CDR3 reads TGTGCCAGCAGTTGGGCAGGGGGGATCTACGAGCAGTACTTC. Translating gives CASSWAGGIYEQYF.

In this sample, this clone turned up once. The chain couples TRBV7-6 to TRBJ1-3, with TRBD1 as a possible D gene (6 bases). The length of the CDR3 is 15 residues. V lost 5 bases to trimming and J lost 2 bases, with 13 bases between them. Germline assignment: CDR1 SGHVS and CDR2 FNYEAQ. CDR3 region: CASSAGGLPGNTIYF. CDR3 nucleotides: TGTGCCAGCAGCGCGGGGGGGCTCCCTGGAAACACCATATATTTT.

The gene calls are TRBV9 and TRBJ2-7; tentatively, D is TRBD2 (7 bases). Germline V gives CDR1 SGDLS, CDR2 YYNGEE. The V gene lost 0 bases and the J gene lost 2 bases, with 9 bases spanning the gap. This CDR3 contains 14 residues. The CDR3 region is CASSVGGGAYEQYF. CDR3 bases: TGTGCCAGCAGCGTAGGAGGGGGGGCCTACGAGCAGTACTTC.

The chain links TRBV7-9 to TRBJ2-7; TRBD1 agrees at 8 bases. CDR1 SEHNR and CDR2 FQNEAQ come from the germline V gene (reference sequence). The CDR3 loop spans 15 amino acids. V shed 5 bases and J 4 bases; nucleotides not matched to a gene: 10. The CDR3: CASSPWTGTSYEQYF. The CDR3 nucleotides are TGTGCCAGCAGCCCCTGGACAGGGACTTCATACGAGCAGTACTTC.

The chain has TRBV6-4 and TRBJ2-7; 8 positions match TRBD1. The length of the CDR3 is 15 residues. Losses at the gene ends were 7 bases for V and 3 bases for J; bases not matched to a gene: 11. Germline assignment: CDR1 MRHNA and CDR2 SNTAGT. CDR3 region: CASNRDGQGSYEQYF. In DNA form, the CDR3 reads TGTGCCAGCAACCGAGACGGACAGGGTAGCTACGAGCAGTACTTC.

V and J are TRBV28 and TRBJ2-3; 11 bases line up with TRBD1. There are 15 residues in the CDR3. The V gene end was trimmed by 7 bases and the J gene end by 4 bases; junction bases not matched to a gene: 7. CDR1 is MDHEN, CDR2 SYDVKM, per germline. The CDR3 DNA reads TGTGCCAGCACTAAGGACAGGGGGCGGGCAGATACGCAGTATTTT. Translating gives CASTKDRGRADTQYF.

This sequence joins TRBV5-4 and TRBJ1-1; TRBD1 matches 8 bases. The CDR3 length is 14 residues. Looked up from germline, CDR1 is SGHNT and CDR2 is YYREEE (reference sequence). The V gene end was trimmed by 3 bases and the J gene end by 4 bases; junction bases not matched to a gene: 5. The CDR3 DNA follows: TGTGCCAGCAGCTACGGACAGGGATCCACTGAAGCTTTCTTT. Amino acids: CASSYGQGSTEAFF.

The V and J genes are TRBV7-9 and TRBJ2-7, with 7 bases lining up with TRBD1. This CDR3 spans 16 amino acids. V dropped 4 bases and J dropped 0; count of bases not matched to a gene: 9. Per the germline V gene, CDR1 is SEHNR and CDR2 is FQNEAQ (reference sequence). CDR3 residues: CASSWLQGMSSYEQYF. The CDR3 coding sequence is TGTGCCAGCAGCTGGTTACAGGGGATGAGCTCCTACGAGCAGTACTTC.

This rearrangement joins TRBV5-4 to TRBJ2-7, with 10 bases aligning to TRBD1. This CDR3 has 15 amino acids. Germline-derived CDR1 and CDR2 are SGHNT and YYREEE (reference sequence). The junction had 8 bases not matched to a gene; V was cut back by 2 bases and J by 6 bases. The CDR3 sequence is CASSFQGTGVSEQYF. CDR3 DNA: TGTGCCAGCAGCTTCCAGGGGACAGGGGTGAGCGAGCAGTACTTC.

This chain uses TRBV7-2 with TRBJ1-3; TRBD1 agrees at 7 bases. Looked up from germline, CDR1 is SGHTA and CDR2 is FQGNSA. The J segment lost 4 bases and the V segment lost 2 bases, leaving 8 bases of the junction unmatched. The CDR3 runs 16 residues. CDR3 residues: CASSLHEGARGNTIYF. As DNA, the CDR3 is TGTGCCAGCAGCTTACATGAGGGGGCGAGAGGAAACACCATATATTTT.

The CDR3 sequence is CASSPSPGQHYEQYF. The CDR3 bases are TGTGCCAGCAGCCCTTCACCGGGACAGCACTACGAGCAGTACTTC. This chain links TRBV7-2 with TRBJ2-7; 7 bases line up with TRBD1. Per germline, CDR1 SGHTA and CDR2 FQGNSA. Germline trimming cut 5 bases from V and 3 bases from J; bases unmatched to any gene: 10. This CDR3 spans 15 amino acids.

The gene calls are TRBV28 and TRBJ2-7, with D perhaps TRBD2 (6 bases). Germline CDR1 and CDR2: MDHEN and SYDVKM. This CDR3 is built from 15 residues. Between the trimmed V and J ends, which lost 6 bases and 2 bases, there was a span of 17 bases. In nucleotides, the CDR3 is TGTGCCAGCAGAGAAACGGGGGTAGGAACCTACGAGCAGTACTTC. This sequence encodes CASRETGVGTYEQYF. Together with reference TRBV28 and TRBJ2-7, the CDR3 gives the full variable domain: DVKVTQSSRYLVKRTGEKVFLECVQDMDHENMFWYRQDPGLGLRLIYFSYDVKMKEKGDIPEGYSVSREKKERFSLILESASTNQTSMYLCASRETGVGTYEQYFGPGTRLTVT.